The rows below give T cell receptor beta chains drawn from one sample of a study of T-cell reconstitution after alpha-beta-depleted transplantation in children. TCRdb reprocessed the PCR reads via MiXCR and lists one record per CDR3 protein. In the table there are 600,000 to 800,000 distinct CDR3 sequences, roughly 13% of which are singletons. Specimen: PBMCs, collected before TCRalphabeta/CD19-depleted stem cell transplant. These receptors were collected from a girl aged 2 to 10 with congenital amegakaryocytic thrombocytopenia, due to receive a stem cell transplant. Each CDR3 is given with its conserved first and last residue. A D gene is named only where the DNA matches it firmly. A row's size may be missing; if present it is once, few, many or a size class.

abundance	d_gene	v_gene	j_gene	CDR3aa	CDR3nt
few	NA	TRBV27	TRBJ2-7	CASSSPGRFYEQYF	TGTGCCAGCAGTTCCCCGGGACGGTTCTACGAGCAGTACTTC
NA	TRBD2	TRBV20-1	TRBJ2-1	CSARDTLAVLSYNEQFF	TGCAGTGCTAGAGATACGCTAGCGGTCCTTTCCTACAATGAGCAGTTCTTC
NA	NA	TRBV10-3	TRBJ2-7	CAISPRVEGSYEQYF	TGTGCCATCAGCCCTCGGGTGGAGGGATCCTACGAGCAGTACTTC
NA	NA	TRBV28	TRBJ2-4	CASSYGFLSGIAKNIQYF	TGTGCCAGCAGTTACGGTTTTCTTTCTGGTATAGCCAAAAACATTCAGTACTTC
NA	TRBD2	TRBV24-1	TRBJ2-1	CATSDLGRGETRRGEQFF	TGTGCCACCAGTGATTTGGGGAGGGGCGAGACAAGGCGAGGGGAGCAGTTCTTC
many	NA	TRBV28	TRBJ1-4	CASSLAGWRGANEKLFF	TGTGCCAGCAGTTTAGCGGGATGGCGGGGGGCGAATGAAAAACTGTTTTTT
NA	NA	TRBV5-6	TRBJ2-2	CASSLLPFSTGELFF	TGTGCCAGCAGCTTGTTGCCCTTCTCCACCGGGGAGCTGTTTTTT
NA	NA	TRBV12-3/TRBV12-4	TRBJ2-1	CASSLVALGRLINEQFF	TGTGCCAGCAGTTTAGTGGCACTCGGACGTTTAATAAATGAGCAGTTCTTC
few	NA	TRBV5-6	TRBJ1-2	CASSMTGFGGYTF	TGTGCCAGCAGCATGACCGGGTTCGGTGGCTACACCTTC
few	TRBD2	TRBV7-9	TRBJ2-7	CASSSAGGTTGEQYF	TGTGCCAGCAGCTCAGCGGGAGGCACAACGGGAGAGCAGTACTTC
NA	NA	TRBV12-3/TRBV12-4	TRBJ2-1	CATRRQGPQYEQFF	TGTGCCACCCGAAGGCAGGGTCCCCAATACGAGCAGTTCTTC
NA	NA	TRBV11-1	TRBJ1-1	CASSLFMVRHIKSSEAFF	TGTGCCAGCAGCTTATTCATGGTACGACACATCAAGTCCTCTGAAGCTTTCTTT
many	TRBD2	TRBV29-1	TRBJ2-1	CSVDPLAGGLEQFF	TGCAGCGTTGATCCACTAGCGGGAGGCCTTGAGCAGTTCTTC
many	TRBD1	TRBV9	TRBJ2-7	CASSVGQGVSYEQYF	TGTGCCAGCAGCGTAGGACAGGGTGTGTCCTACGAGCAGTACTTC
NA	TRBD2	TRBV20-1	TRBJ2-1	CSAPKERLAEPYNYYNEQFF	TGCAGTGCCCCCAAAGAGCGACTAGCGGAACCTTATAATTATTACAATGAGCAGTTCTTC
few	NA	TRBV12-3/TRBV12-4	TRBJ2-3	CASMGDTQYF	TGTGCCAGCATGGGAGATACGCAGTATTTT
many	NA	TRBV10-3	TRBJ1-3	CAIRRGESGNTIYF	TGTGCCATCCGTCGAGGGGAGTCTGGAAACACCATATATTTT
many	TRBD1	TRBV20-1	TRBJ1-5	CSARIFWTGVSRDQPQHF	TGCAGTGCTAGAATATTTTGGACAGGGGTTTCGAGGGATCAGCCCCAGCATTTT
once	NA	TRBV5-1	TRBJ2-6	CASSLGTGPVGANVLTF	TGCGCCAGCAGCTTGGGGACGGGCCCGGTCGGGGCCAACGTCCTGACTTTC
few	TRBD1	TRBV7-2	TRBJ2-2	CASSHRTGWDTGELFF	TGTGCCAGCAGCCACCGGACAGGGTGGGACACCGGGGAGCTGTTTTTT
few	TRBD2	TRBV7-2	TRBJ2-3	CASSTGLAGGGDTQYF	TGTGCCAGCAGCACCGGACTAGCGGGGGGGGGAGATACGCAGTATTTT
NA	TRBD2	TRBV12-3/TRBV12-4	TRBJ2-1	CATQPGLAGRSYNEQFF	TGTGCCACCCAACCGGGACTAGCGGGCCGCTCCTACAATGAGCAGTTCTTC
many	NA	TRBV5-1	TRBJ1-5	CASSESFNQPQHF	TGCGCCAGCAGTGAGTCCTTCAATCAGCCCCAGCATTTT
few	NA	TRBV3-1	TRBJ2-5	CASSPGRSTTQYF	TGTGCCAGCAGTCCGGGACGTTCCACGACCCAGTACTTC
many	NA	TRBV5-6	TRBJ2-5	CASSLHIQGGETQYF	TGTGCCAGCAGCTTGCACATTCAGGGGGGGGAGACCCAGTACTTC
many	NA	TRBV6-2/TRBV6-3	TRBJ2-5	CASSYQSSPGLITTGGWETQYF	TGTGCCAGCAGTTACCAGAGTTCCCCGGGACTCATCACTACTGGGGGTTGGGAGACCCAGTACTTC
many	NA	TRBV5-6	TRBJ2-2	CASSLIGRNTGELFF	TGTGCCAGCAGCTTGATAGGAAGGAACACCGGGGAGCTGTTTTTT
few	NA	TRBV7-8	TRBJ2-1	CASSLVGQGVHEQFF	TGTGCCAGCAGCTTAGTCGGCCAGGGTGTGCATGAGCAGTTCTTC
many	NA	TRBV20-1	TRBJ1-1	CSASTGGYTEAFF	TGCAGTGCTAGTACGGGGGGGTACACTGAAGCTTTCTTT
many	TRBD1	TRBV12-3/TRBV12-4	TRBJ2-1	CASSFSKGTGGFNEQFF	TGTGCCAGCAGTTTCTCAAAAGGGACAGGGGGCTTCAATGAGCAGTTCTTC
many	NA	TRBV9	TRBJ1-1	CASSVEPGRGTEAFF	TGTGCCAGCAGCGTAGAGCCGGGACGAGGGACTGAAGCTTTCTTT
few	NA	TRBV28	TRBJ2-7	CASRKGGTYEQYF	TGTGCCAGCAGAAAAGGCGGGACCTACGAGCAGTACTTC
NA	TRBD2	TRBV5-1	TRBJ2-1	CASSPTSGRNNEQFF	TGCGCCAGCAGCCCGACTAGCGGGAGAAACAATGAGCAGTTCTTC
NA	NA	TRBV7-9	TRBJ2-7	CASSAIDRLEQYF	TGTGCCAGCAGTGCCATAGACCGACTAGAGCAGTACTTC
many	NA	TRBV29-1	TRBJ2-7	CSVDSPDRPYEQYF	TGCAGCGTGGACTCCCCGGACAGACCCTACGAGCAGTACTTC
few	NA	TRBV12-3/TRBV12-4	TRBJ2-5	CASALKTYALETQYF	TGTGCCAGCGCCCTCAAGACCTATGCTTTGGAGACCCAGTACTTC
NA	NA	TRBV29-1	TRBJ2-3	CSVVPGIGDTQYF	TGCAGCGTTGTGCCCGGGATCGGGGATACGCAGTATTTT
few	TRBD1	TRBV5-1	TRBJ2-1	CASSRNRGNEQFF	TGCGCCAGCAGCCGAAACAGGGGGAATGAGCAGTTCTTC
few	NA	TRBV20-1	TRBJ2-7	CSARDGGSSSYEQYF	TGCAGTGCTAGAGACGGCGGGTCCAGCTCCTACGAGCAGTACTTC
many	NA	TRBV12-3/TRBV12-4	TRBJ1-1	CASGLGGTEAFF	TGTGCCAGCGGCTTAGGGGGGACTGAAGCTTTCTTT
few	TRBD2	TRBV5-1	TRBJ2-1	CASSLAGLAGGSSYNEQFF	TGCGCCAGCAGCTTGGCCGGGCTAGCGGGAGGGAGCTCCTACAATGAGCAGTTCTTC
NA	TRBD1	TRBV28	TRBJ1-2	CASQGANVYGYTF	TGTGCCAGTCAGGGGGCGAATGTCTATGGCTACACCTTC
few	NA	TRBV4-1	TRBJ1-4	CASSQGRGRGFEKLFF	TGCGCCAGCAGCCAAGGTCGGGGGAGGGGTTTTGAAAAACTGTTTTTT
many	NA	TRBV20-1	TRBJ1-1	CSATRSGGRAQEAFF	TGCAGTGCTACACGGAGCGGGGGGCGCGCTCAGGAAGCTTTCTTT